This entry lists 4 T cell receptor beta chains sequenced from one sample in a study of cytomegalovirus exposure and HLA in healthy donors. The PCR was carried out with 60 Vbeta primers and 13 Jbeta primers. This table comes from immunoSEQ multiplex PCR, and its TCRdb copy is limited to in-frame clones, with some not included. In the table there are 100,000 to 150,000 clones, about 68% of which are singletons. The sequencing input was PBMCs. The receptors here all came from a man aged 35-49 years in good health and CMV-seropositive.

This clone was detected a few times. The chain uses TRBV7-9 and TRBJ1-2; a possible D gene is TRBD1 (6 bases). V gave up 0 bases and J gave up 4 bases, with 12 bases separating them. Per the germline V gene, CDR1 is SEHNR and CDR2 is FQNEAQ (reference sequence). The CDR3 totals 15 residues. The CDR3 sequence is CASSLAGGSLYGYTF. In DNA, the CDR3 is TGTGCCAGCAGCTTAGCAGGGGGTTCACTCTATGGCTACACCTTC.

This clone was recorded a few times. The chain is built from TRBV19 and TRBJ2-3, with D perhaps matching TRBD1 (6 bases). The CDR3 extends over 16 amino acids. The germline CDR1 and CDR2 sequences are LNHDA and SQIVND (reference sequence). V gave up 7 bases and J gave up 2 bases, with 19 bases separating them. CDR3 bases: TGTGCCAGTACCTCACGACTTCCAGGGGCCACAGATACGCAGTATTTT. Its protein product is CASTSRLPGATDTQYF.

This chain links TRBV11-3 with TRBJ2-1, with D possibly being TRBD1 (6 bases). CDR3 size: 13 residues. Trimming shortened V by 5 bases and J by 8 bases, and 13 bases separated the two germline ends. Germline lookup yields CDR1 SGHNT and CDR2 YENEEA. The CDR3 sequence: CASSTGTADEQFF. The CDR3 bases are TGTGCCAGCAGCACAGGGACGGCGGATGAGCAGTTCTTC.

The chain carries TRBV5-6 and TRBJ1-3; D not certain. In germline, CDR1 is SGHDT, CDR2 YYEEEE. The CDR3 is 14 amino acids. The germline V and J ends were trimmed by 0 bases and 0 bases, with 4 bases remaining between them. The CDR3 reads CASSLAGSGNTIYF. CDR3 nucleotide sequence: TGTGCCAGCAGCTTGGCGGGCTCTGGAAACACCATATATTTT.